The rows below give T cell receptor beta chains drawn from one sample of a study of cytomegalovirus exposure and HLA in healthy donors. TCRdb's table, derived via immunoSEQ multiplex PCR, lists solely in-frame clones and lacks some. This sample has about 120,000 clones; 79% occur once, and the top ten carry approximately 4%. Material for sequencing was PBMCs. The receptor source for this set is a man aged 25-40 years in good health and CMV-seropositive. CDR3s include the opening cysteine and the closing phenylalanine or tryptophan. D genes are given only for firm matches. The listing skips clone size in some rows; elsewhere it reads once, few, many or a size class.

j_gene | d_gene | v_gene | len | abundance | CDR3aa | CDR3nt
TRBJ2-5 | TRBD1 | TRBV6-5 | 14 | . | CASRQKQGRETQYF | TGTGCCAGCAGGCAGAAACAGGGGAGAGAGACCCAGTACTTC
TRBJ2-7 | . | TRBV12-5 | 13 | . | CASGLDHSYEQYF | TGTGCTAGTGGTTTGGATCACAGTTACGAGCAGTACTTC
TRBJ2-7 | TRBD1 | TRBV5-1 | 16 | once | CASSLGDRVSSYEQYF | TGCGCCAGCAGCTTGGGGGACAGGGTAAGCTCCTACGAGCAGTACTTC
TRBJ1-2 | TRBD1 | TRBV5-1 | 14 | few | CASRLGQGNYGYTF | TGCGCCAGCAGACTGGGACAGGGGAACTATGGCTACACCTTC
TRBJ2-7 | . | TRBV27 | 11 | . | CASSSDYEQYF | TGTGCCAGCAGTTCCGACTACGAGCAGTACTTC
TRBJ2-7 | TRBD1 | TRBV7-9 | 15 | . | CSSSSQSDRGYEQYF | TGTTCCAGCAGCTCCCAATCCGACAGGGGATACGAGCAGTACTTC
TRBJ2-3 | TRBD2 | TRBV4-2 | 16 | . | CASSYGGRVQPDTQYF | TGTGCCAGCAGCTACGGTGGGAGGGTGCAACCCGATACGCAGTATTTT
TRBJ1-1 | . | TRBV27 | 14 | . | CASSLSGRGTEAFF | TGTGCCAGCAGTTTATCGGGCAGGGGAACTGAAGCTTTCTTT
TRBJ2-7 | . | TRBV19 | 14 | . | CASSFRAGSYEQYF | TGTGCCAGTTCCTTCCGGGCGGGGTCATACGAGCAGTACTTC
TRBJ1-1 | . | TRBV28 | 14 | . | CASSRIGRGTEAFF | TGTGCCAGCAGTCGAATCGGCCGGGGCACTGAAGCTTTCTTT
TRBJ2-3 | . | TRBV7-3 | 14 | . | CASSLSGSTDTQYF | TGTGCCAGCAGCTTAAGCGGGAGCACAGATACGCAGTATTTT
TRBJ1-2 | . | TRBV9 | 13 | once | CASSAGRSYGYTF | TGTGCCAGCAGCGCAGGGAGGTCCTATGGCTACACCTTC
TRBJ2-2 | . | TRBV19 | 14 | . | CASTGRRNTGELFF | TGTGCCAGTACCGGTAGGAGAAACACCGGGGAGCTGTTTTTT
TRBJ2-7 | . | TRBV7-9 | 12 | . | CSSSPRVYEQYF | TGTTCCAGCAGCCCACGAGTTTACGAGCAGTACTTC
TRBJ2-7 | TRBD2 | TRBV9 | 16 | . | CASSAGLAGFSYEQYF | TGTGCCAGCAGCGCCGGACTAGCGGGATTCTCATACGAGCAGTACTTC
TRBJ2-2 | TRBD2 | TRBV9 | 16 | few | CASSVALAGYTGELFF | TGTGCCAGCAGCGTAGCGCTAGCGGGTTACACCGGGGAGCTGTTTTTT
TRBJ2-7 | . | TRBV9 | 16 | . | CASSVGLSAILYEQYF | TGTGCCAGCAGCGTAGGTCTTAGCGCTATCCTTTACGAGCAGTACTTC
TRBJ2-7 | . | TRBV21-1 | 19 | . | CASSKIAREFEGQTYEQYF | TGTGCCAGCAGCAAAATAGCAAGAGAGTTCGAGGGCCAAACCTACGAGCAGTACTTC
TRBJ1-5 | . | TRBV5-6 | 14 | . | CASSLVGSYQPQHF | TGTGCCAGCAGCTTGGTGGGCAGTTATCAGCCCCAGCATTTT
TRBJ2-7 | TRBD1 | TRBV11-2 | 16 | . | CASSLDKGTGAYEQYF | TGTGCCAGCAGCTTAGATAAAGGGACAGGGGCCTACGAGCAGTACTTC
TRBJ2-5 | . | TRBV11-2 | 19 | . | CASSLDPGGVAVWQETQYF | TGTGCCAGCAGCTTAGATCCCGGCGGAGTCGCGGTGTGGCAAGAGACCCAGTACTTC
TRBJ1-5 | . | TRBV6-1 | 13 | . | CASSPVEIQPQHF | TGTGCCAGCAGCCCGGTGGAGATTCAGCCCCAGCATTTT
TRBJ2-7 | . | TRBV7-2 | 13 | . | CASSSPELMEQYF | TGTGCCAGCAGCTCCCCTGAGTTGATGGAGCAGTACTTC
TRBJ2-5 | TRBD1 | TRBV5-1 | 15 | . | CASSPGTGGGETQYF | TGCGCCAGCAGCCCCGGGACAGGGGGGGGAGAGACCCAGTACTTC
TRBJ1-1 | TRBD1 | TRBV30 | 14 | . | CAWTGTGMGTEAFF | TGTGCCTGGACCGGGACAGGGATGGGCACTGAAGCTTTCTTT
TRBJ2-3 | TRBD2 | TRBV27 | 17 | . | CASSLSGWTSGRHTQYF | TGTGCCAGCAGTTTATCTGGCTGGACTAGCGGGAGACATACGCAGTATTTT